This TCR beta chain is drawn from a study of shared clonotypes between healthy human individuals. Germline V gene data show CDR1 as MGHRA and CDR2 as YSYEKL. The CDR3 is made up of 16 amino acids. The trim removed 5 bases at V and 4 bases at J, leaving 7 bases unmatched. As defined, naive CD8 cells were CD45RO-negative and positively selected for CCR7, with terminally differentiated effector memory CD45RA+ cells excluded. The authors split each subset's genomic DNA evenly across several immunoSEQ plates. Per sorted-subset replicate PCR, input was around 200 ng DNA, representing tens of thousands of T cell genomes. Sequencing was performed with immunoSEQ multiplex PCR; in TCRdb, only in-frame clones are kept and a portion is missing. The sample has roughly 1,800,000 clones; approximately 94% are singletons. This clone was seen only once.

The sequencing input was naive CD8+ T cells sorted from blood. The rearrangement joins TRBV4-1 to TRBJ2-2; 10 positions match TRBD2. This clonotype was sampled from a man between 18 and 35 years old in good health. The CDR3 DNA reads TGCGCCAGCAGCACAGCGGGGGGGCTCGGCACCGGGGAGCTGTTTTTT. This translates into CASSTAGGLGTGELFF.